These 15 T cell receptor beta chains originate from one sample sequenced in a study of patients and donors after allogeneic stem cell transplantation. One entry per CDR3 protein results from TCRdb running MiXCR on the RT-PCR reads. The profile covers approximately 150,000 distinct CDR3 sequences, with about a quarter appearing a single time and roughly a quarter taken by the ten largest. What was sequenced was blood, either unsorted or a sorted T cell fraction (not recorded which). The source of these receptors is a human donor who was either an allogeneic HSCT recipient or a stem cell or donor lymphocyte infusion donor (not recorded which). It is not recorded whose cells these are; they may come from a transplant donor.

The J gene is TRBJ2-1, the V gene TRBV5-1, with TRBD2 identical over 9 bases. The CDR3 has 13 amino acids. Germline CDR1 SGHRS, CDR2 YFSETQ. V shed 0 bases and J 8 bases; nucleotides not matched to a gene: 0. The CDR3 coding sequence is TGCGCCAGCAGCTTGGGGACTAGCGATGAGCAGTTCTTC. Protein: CASSLGTSDEQFF. Full variable domain (outside the CDR3, taken from reference TRBV5-1 and TRBJ2-1): KAGVTQTPRYLIKTRGQQVTLSCSPISGHRSVSWYQQTPGQGLQFLFEYFSETQRNKGNFPGRFSGRQFSNSRSEMNVSTLELGDSALYLCASSLGTSDEQFFGPGTRLTVL.

The chain carries TRBV4-3 and TRBJ2-7; possible D gene TRBD2, 6 bases. Trimming stripped 1 base from V and 3 bases from J, with 16 bases between. Germline CDR1 LGHNA, CDR2 YSLEER. The CDR3 length is 16 residues. The CDR3 protein is CASSQVLSGTYYEQYF. DNA of the CDR3: TGCGCCAGCAGCCAAGTCTTATCGGGGACTTACTACGAGCAGTACTTC.

This rearrangement joins TRBV5-5 to TRBJ1-2; D may be TRBD1 (6 bases). The germline CDR1 and CDR2 sequences are SGHKS and YYEKEE (reference sequence). The CDR3 is made up of 15 amino acids. Trimming stripped 4 bases from V and 8 bases from J, with 21 bases between. Here the CDR3 DNA reads TGTGCCAGCAGCGGCCCCCAAGGGGGTGTGGAGGGCTACACCTTC. Protein: CASSGPQGGVEGYTF.

The table lists this clonotype with a few counts. J is TRBJ1-2 and V is TRBV12-3 or TRBV12-4; 9 bases agree with TRBD1. The V segment lost 3 bases and the J segment 8 bases; nucleotides outside the gene matches: 13. The CDR3 runs to 16 residues. The CDR3 coding sequence is TGTGCCAGCAGTTTCGGCCGGGACAGGGTCATTGGCGGCTACACCTTC. Its protein is CASSFGRDRVIGGYTF.

This sequence joins TRBV7-9 and TRBJ2-7, with 9 bases lining up with TRBD1. The CDR3 is 12 residues long. Germline V CDR1 and CDR2: SEHNR, FQNEAQ (reference sequence). CDR3 residues: CAGGGQGYEQYF. The CDR3 bases are TGTGCAGGAGGCGGACAGGGGTACGAGCAGTACTTC.

The rearrangement joins TRBV30 to TRBJ1-1; 7 nucleotides agree with TRBD1. In germline, CDR1 is GTSNPN, CDR2 SVGIG (reference sequence). The CDR3 extends over 16 amino acids. With 0 bases clipped from V and 3 bases from J, the junction kept 10 bases outside the gene matches. The DNA for the CDR3 is TGTGCCTGGAGTGTATCACGGACAGGATCGGACACTGAAGCTTTCTTT. Translation: CAWSVSRTGSDTEAFF.

This chain links TRBV15 with TRBJ1-4; 10 bases are a match to TRBD1. V shed 5 bases, J shed 8 bases, and the junction held 8 bases outside the gene matches. The CDR3 totals 15 residues. Germline lookup yields CDR1 LNHNV and CDR2 YYDKDF (reference sequence). CDR3 sequence: CATSPRDRGYEKLFF. The CDR3, as DNA: TGTGCCACCAGCCCCCGGGACAGGGGTTACGAAAAACTGTTTTTT.

The V gene is TRBV12-3 or TRBV12-4, the J gene TRBJ2-1; the D gene is possibly TRBD1 (5 bases). CDR3 length: 17 amino acids. The V end was cut by 4 bases, the J end by 0 bases, with 16 bases between. CDR3 loop: CASSSLSGSFSYNEQFF. In nucleotides, the CDR3 is TGTGCCAGCAGTTCCCTGTCAGGGTCCTTCTCCTACAATGAGCAGTTCTTC.

The genes are TRBV10-3 and TRBJ2-5, with TRBD2 identical over 10 bases. The V segment lost 4 bases and the J segment 2 bases; nucleotides outside the gene matches: 13. The CDR3 has 18 residues. Germline CDR1 and CDR2: ENHRY and SYGVKD. CDR3 sequence reads: CAISGAVAGGPYQETQYF. In nucleotides, the CDR3 is TGTGCCATCAGTGGTGCTGTAGCGGGGGGACCATATCAAGAGACCCAGTACTTC.

This clonotype was counted at least ten times. The chain couples TRBV29-1 to TRBJ1-6; TRBD1 matches 7 bases. This CDR3 spans 14 amino acids. After removal of 3 bases from V and 11 bases from J, the junction contained 10 bases not matched to a gene. Germline V CDR1 and CDR2: SQVTM, ANQGSEA. This chain's CDR3 is CSVDLTGFLPPLHF. For the CDR3, the DNA is TGCAGCGTTGACTTGACAGGGTTTTTACCACCCCTCCACTTT.

This clonotype has only a few counts. The chain uses TRBV5-1 and TRBJ1-5; D is undetermined. V shed 3 bases and J shed 0 bases, with 7 bases lying between them. The germline V gene encodes CDR1 SGHRS and CDR2 YFSETQ. The CDR3 is 14 residues long. CDR3 sequence (DNA): TGCGCCAGCAGCTCGGGCCTTAGCAATCAGCCCCAGCATTTT. This encodes CASSSGLSNQPQHF.

The table lists this clonotype with many counts. V gene TRBV7-2 combines with J gene TRBJ1-1, with D perhaps TRBD1 (5 bases). CDR1 and CDR2 (germline): SGHTA, FQGNSA. The CDR3 has 15 residues. V shed 5 bases and J shed 4 bases, with 17 bases lying between them. This CDR3 reads CASSPNQAGRTEAFF. CDR3 DNA: TGTGCCAGCAGCCCGAATCAAGCAGGGCGCACTGAAGCTTTCTTT.

This chain joins TRBV21-1 and TRBJ2-5; TRBD2, as called in the table, went unchecked against the DNA. TRBV21-1 is a listed pseudogene. The CDR3 extends over 16 amino acids. CDR3 protein: CASSKEGGSTQETQYF. CDR3 nucleotides: TGTGCCAGCAGCAAAGAGGGCGGGAGTACTCAAGAGACCCAGTACTTC.

The rearrangement uses TRBV7-6 and TRBJ2-2; maybe TRBD1 (7 bases). Germline V gene lookup returns CDR1 SGHVS and CDR2 FNYEAQ. Trimming took 2 bases from V and 3 from J, leaving 13 bases between them. This CDR3 has 16 residues. For the CDR3, the DNA is TGTGCCAGCAGCTTACTTTCCAGGGGGGACACCGGGGAGCTGTTTTTT. Its protein is CASSLLSRGDTGELFF.

The V and J genes are TRBV20-1 and TRBJ2-7, with TRBD2 matching over 8 bases. V lost 0 bases and J lost 3; bases outside the gene matches: 7. CDR1 and CDR2 (germline): DFQATT, SNEGSKA (reference sequence). The CDR3 is made up of 15 amino acids. The CDR3 spells CSARDLESGSYEQYF. CDR3 DNA sequence: TGCAGTGCTAGAGATCTAGAAAGCGGGAGCTACGAGCAGTACTTC.